The 16 T cell receptor beta chains below were found in one sample sequenced in a study of T cell changes during pregnancy in multiple sclerosis. The assay was immunoSEQ multiplex PCR, and TCRdb's table has in-frame clones only and misses some. The table has about 70,000 clones, around nine tenths seen once. The specimen comprised peripheral blood, sampled in the second trimester of pregnancy. Source of these receptors: a female donor in good health, enrolled as a control in a pregnancy study.

This rearrangement joins TRBV6-5 to TRBJ2-1; 11 nucleotides align to TRBD1. CDR3 length equals 15 residues. The V gene end was trimmed by 6 bases and the J gene end by 6 bases; junction bases not matched to a gene: 7. CDR1 and CDR2 from the germline V gene are MNHEY and SVGAGI. The CDR3 DNA sequence: TGTGCCAGCAGCCAGGACAGGGGGCGGTCCAATGAGCAGTTCTTC. As protein: CASSQDRGRSNEQFF.

The chain combines TRBV9 with TRBJ1-2, with 9 nucleotides matching TRBD1. V shed 4 bases and J 7 bases; nucleotides not matched to a gene: 11. The CDR3 covers 15 residues. The germline V gene has CDR1 SGDLS and CDR2 YYNGEE. CDR3 sequence: CASSTRQGEAAGYTF. DNA for the CDR3: TGTGCCAGCAGCACCAGACAGGGGGAAGCTGCTGGCTACACCTTC.

The rearrangement joins TRBV7-9 to TRBJ1-6; TRBD1 matches at 7 bases. The germline CDR1 and CDR2 sequences are SEHNR and FQNEAQ (reference sequence). V shed 0 bases and J 7 bases; nucleotides not matched to a gene: 3. The CDR3 length is 15 residues. This CDR3 is CASSLADRENSPLHF. The CDR3 DNA sequence: TGTGCCAGCAGCTTAGCAGACAGGGAAAATTCACCCCTCCACTTT.

This clone occurred once. The rearrangement joins TRBV7-3 to TRBJ1-1; 8 nucleotides line up with TRBD1. V lost 5 bases to trimming and J lost 5 bases; unmatched junction nucleotides: 4. CDR1 and CDR2 from the germline V gene are SGHTA and FQGTGA. This CDR3 contains 13 residues. CDR3 residues: CASSAQGGTEAFF. Written as DNA, the CDR3 is TGTGCCAGCAGCGCACAGGGGGGGACTGAAGCTTTCTTT.

The chain is built from TRBV5-1 and TRBJ1-1; D unclear. The CDR3 length is 13 residues. CDR1 SGHRS and CDR2 YFSETQ come from the germline V gene. The V end was cut by 6 bases, the J end by 0 bases, with 9 bases between. DNA of the CDR3: TGCGCCAGCACAACCACACTGAACACTGAAGCTTTCTTT. This sequence encodes CASTTTLNTEAFF.

This chain links TRBV7-9 with TRBJ1-4; D is ambiguous. CDR3 size: 14 residues. The V gene's germline CDR1 is SEHNR and CDR2 FQNEAQ (reference sequence). V lost 1 base, J lost 7 bases, and 10 bases lay in between. The CDR3 nucleotides read TGTGCCAGCAGCTTAGGAGGGTTGAGTGAAAAACTGTTTTTT. Translated: CASSLGGLSEKLFF.

This clone appeared a single time. The rearrangement uses TRBV28 and TRBJ2-5, with a possible D match to TRBD2 (7 bases). Germline CDR1 MDHEN, CDR2 SYDVKM. This CDR3 spans 14 amino acids. V gave up 1 base and J gave up 5 bases, with 11 bases separating them. The CDR3 region is CASSLSGGVETQYF. The CDR3 bases are TGTGCCAGCAGTTTATCGGGGGGCGTGGAGACCCAGTACTTC.

The chain uses TRBV6-6 and TRBJ2-5; 9 positions match TRBD1. CDR1 and CDR2 from the germline V gene are MNHNY and SVGAGI (reference sequence). This CDR3 is built from 13 residues. V dropped 11 bases and J dropped 5; count of bases not matched to a gene: 9. Here the CDR3 DNA reads TGTGCCTCGGGGGACAGGGTGGGCGAGACCCAGTACTTC. Its translation is CASGDRVGETQYF.

This chain joins TRBV19 and TRBJ1-2; possible D gene TRBD1, 6 bases. Looked up from germline, CDR1 is LNHDA and CDR2 is SQIVND (reference sequence). V was trimmed by 3 bases and J by 1 base, leaving 15 bases between them. The CDR3 runs 16 residues. In nucleotides, the CDR3 is TGTGCCAGTAGTATTAGGCGGACAGCTAATAACTATGGCTACACCTTC. This gives the protein CASSIRRTANNYGYTF. The whole variable domain, remainder taken from reference TRBV19 and TRBJ1-2, is DGGITQSPKYLFRKEGQNVTLSCEQNLNHDAMYWYRQDPGQGLRLIYYSQIVNDFQKGDIAEGYSVSREKKESFPLTVTSAQKNPTAFYLCASSIRRTANNYGYTFGSGTRLTVV.

The chain links TRBV11-2 to TRBJ1-4; weak D call: TRBD1 (5 bases). This CDR3 comprises 14 residues. CDR1 and CDR2 (germline): SGHAT, FQNNGV. Trimming removed 6 bases at V and 8 bases at J, with 16 bases between. As DNA, the CDR3 is TGTGCCAGCAGATTGGTTGGGGCAGGGGAAAAACTGTTTTTT. Its protein product is CASRLVGAGEKLFF. The complete variable domain, with remaining parts taken from reference TRBV11-2 and TRBJ1-4, reads EAGVAQSPRYKIIEKRQSVAFWCNPISGHATLYWYQQILGQGPKLLIQFQNNGVVDDSQLPKDRFSAERLKGVDSTLKIQPAKLEDSAVYLCASRLVGAGEKLFFGSGTQLSVL.

The rearrangement joins TRBV6-1 to TRBJ2-1; 8 bases map to TRBD1. The ends lost 5 bases at V and 8 bases at J; junction bases unmatched: 11. Germline V gene sequence: CDR1 MNHNS, CDR2 SASEGT. The CDR3 contains 15 residues. CDR3 sequence: CASSWADREYDEQFF. The CDR3 nucleotides read TGTGCCAGCAGTTGGGCGGACAGGGAATACGATGAGCAGTTCTTC.

This chain joins TRBV2 and TRBJ1-6, with TRBD1 matching over 8 bases. V gave up 8 bases and J gave up 10 bases; unmatched junction bases: 10. Germline V gene lookup returns CDR1 SNHLY and CDR2 FYNNEI. The CDR3 has 14 amino acids. This CDR3 is CASQSTGVRSPLHF. The CDR3 DNA reads as TGTGCCAGCCAGTCGACAGGGGTCCGGTCACCCCTCCACTTT.

The chain joins TRBV5-4 to TRBJ2-3; 16 positions agree with TRBD2. This CDR3 contains 17 residues. The germline gives CDR1 SGHNT, CDR2 YYREEE (reference sequence). The J segment lost 6 bases and the V segment lost 4 bases, leaving 8 bases of the junction unmatched. CDR3 DNA sequence: TGTGCCAGCAGCCCGCACGGGACTAGCGGGGGGGCGGATACGCAGTATTTT. Its translation: CASSPHGTSGGADTQYF.

The chain joins TRBV11-3 to TRBJ1-1; perhaps TRBD1 as D (6 bases). The germline V gene has CDR1 SGHNT and CDR2 YENEEA. The CDR3 runs to 14 residues. V lost 5 bases to trimming and J lost 6 bases, with 16 bases between them. The CDR3 region has the DNA TGTGCCAGCAGCCCCGGGCCAGGGGCCGCTGAAGCTTTCTTT. Translated: CASSPGPGAAEAFF.

This chain links TRBV4-2 with TRBJ2-3; 9 bases match TRBD2. V lost 3 bases, J lost 5 bases, and 9 bases stayed unmatched. The CDR3 has 16 amino acids. CDR1 is LGHNA, CDR2 YNFKEQ, per germline. Here the CDR3 reads CASSQVLAGAQDTQYF. The DNA of the CDR3 is TGTGCCAGCAGCCAGGTCTTAGCGGGGGCCCAAGATACGCAGTATTTT.

This chain uses TRBV14 with TRBJ2-7; D is possibly TRBD2 (6 bases). The CDR3 has 18 amino acids. The germline gives CDR1 SGHDN, CDR2 FVKESK. The V end was cut by 3 bases, the J end by 1 base, with 22 bases between. The CDR3 loop is CASSQRRSERGGSYEQYF. In nucleotides, the CDR3 is TGTGCCAGCAGCCAGCGCCGGTCGGAAAGAGGAGGGTCCTACGAGCAGTACTTC.